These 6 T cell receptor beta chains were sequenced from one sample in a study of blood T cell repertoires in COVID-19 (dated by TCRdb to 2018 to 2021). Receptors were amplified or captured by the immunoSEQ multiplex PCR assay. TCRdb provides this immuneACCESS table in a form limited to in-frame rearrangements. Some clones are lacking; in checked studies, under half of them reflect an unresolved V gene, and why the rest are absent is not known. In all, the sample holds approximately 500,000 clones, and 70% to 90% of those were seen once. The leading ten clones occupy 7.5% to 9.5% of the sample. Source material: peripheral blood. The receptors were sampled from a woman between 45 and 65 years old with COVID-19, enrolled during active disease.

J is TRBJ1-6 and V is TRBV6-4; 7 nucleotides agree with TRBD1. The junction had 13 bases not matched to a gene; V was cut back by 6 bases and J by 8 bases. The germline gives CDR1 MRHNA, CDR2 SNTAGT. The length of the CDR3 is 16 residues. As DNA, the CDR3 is TGTGCCAGCAGAGCCTTATACAGGGGCAGGGATTCACCCCTCCACTTT. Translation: CASRALYRGRDSPLHF.

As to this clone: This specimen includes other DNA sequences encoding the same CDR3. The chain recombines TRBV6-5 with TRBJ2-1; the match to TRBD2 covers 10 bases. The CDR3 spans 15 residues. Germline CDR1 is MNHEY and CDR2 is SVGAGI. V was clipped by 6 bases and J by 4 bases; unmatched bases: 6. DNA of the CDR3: TGTGCCAGCAGCTCCGCTAGCGGGGGATACAATGAGCAGTTCTTC. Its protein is CASSSASGGYNEQFF.

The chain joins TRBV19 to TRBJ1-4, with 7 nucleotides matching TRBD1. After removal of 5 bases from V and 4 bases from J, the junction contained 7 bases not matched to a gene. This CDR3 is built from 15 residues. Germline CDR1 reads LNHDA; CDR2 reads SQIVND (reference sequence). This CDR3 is CASSPLAGGNEKLFF. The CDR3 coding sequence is TGTGCCAGTAGTCCCTTGGCAGGGGGTAATGAAAAACTGTTTTTT.

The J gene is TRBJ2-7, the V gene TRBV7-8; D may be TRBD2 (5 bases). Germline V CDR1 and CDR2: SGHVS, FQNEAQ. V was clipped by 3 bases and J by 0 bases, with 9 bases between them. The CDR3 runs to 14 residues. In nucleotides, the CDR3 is TGTGCCAGCAGCTTCTCGGGGTCCTCCTACGAGCAGTACTTC. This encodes CASSFSGSSYEQYF.

This chain's CDR3 is CASSGLAVHEQYF. CDR3 nucleotides: TGTGCCAGCAGTGGACTAGCGGTCCACGAGCAGTACTTC. The chain uses TRBV11-2 and TRBJ2-7; 10 bases are shared with TRBD2. There are 13 residues in the CDR3. J lost 5 bases, V lost 6 bases, and 4 bases had no gene match. Germline V gene data show CDR1 as SGHAT and CDR2 as FQNNGV. Full variable domain (missing parts from reference TRBV11-2 and TRBJ2-7): EAGVAQSPRYKIIEKRQSVAFWCNPISGHATLYWYQQILGQGPKLLIQFQNNGVVDDSQLPKDRFSAERLKGVDSTLKIQPAKLEDSAVYLCASSGLAVHEQYFGPGTRLTVT.

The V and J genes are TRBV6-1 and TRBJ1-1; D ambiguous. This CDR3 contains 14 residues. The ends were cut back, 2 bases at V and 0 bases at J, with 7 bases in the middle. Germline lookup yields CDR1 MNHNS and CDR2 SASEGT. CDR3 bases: TGTGCCAGCAGTGAAACGGGGATGAACACTGAAGCTTTCTTT. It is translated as CASSETGMNTEAFF.